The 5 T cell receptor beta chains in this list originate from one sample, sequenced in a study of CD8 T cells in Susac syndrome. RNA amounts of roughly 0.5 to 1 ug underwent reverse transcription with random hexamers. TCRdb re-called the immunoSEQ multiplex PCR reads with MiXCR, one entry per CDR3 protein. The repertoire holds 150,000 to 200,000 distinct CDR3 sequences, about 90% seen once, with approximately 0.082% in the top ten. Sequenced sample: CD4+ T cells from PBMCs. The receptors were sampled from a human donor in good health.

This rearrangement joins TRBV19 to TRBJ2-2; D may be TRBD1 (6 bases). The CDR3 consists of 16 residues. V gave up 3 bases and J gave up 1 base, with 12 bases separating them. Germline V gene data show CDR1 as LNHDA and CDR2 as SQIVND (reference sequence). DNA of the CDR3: TGTGCCAGTAGTATCAGATCGACAGGGAACACCGGGGAGCTGTTTTTT. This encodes CASSIRSTGNTGELFF.

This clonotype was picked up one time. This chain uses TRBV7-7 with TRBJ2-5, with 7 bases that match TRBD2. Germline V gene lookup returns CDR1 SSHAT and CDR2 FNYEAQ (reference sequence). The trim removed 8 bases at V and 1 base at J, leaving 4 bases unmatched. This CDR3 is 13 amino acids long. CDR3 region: CASGSGAQETQYF. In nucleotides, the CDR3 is TGTGCCAGCGGAAGCGGGGCCCAAGAGACCCAGTACTTC.

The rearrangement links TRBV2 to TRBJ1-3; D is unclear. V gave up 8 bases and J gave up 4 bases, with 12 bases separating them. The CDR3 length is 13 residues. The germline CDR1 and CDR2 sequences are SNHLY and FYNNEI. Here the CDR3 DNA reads TGTGCCAGCGCCGGGGTAGGAGGAAACACCATATATTTT. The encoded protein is CASAGVGGNTIYF.

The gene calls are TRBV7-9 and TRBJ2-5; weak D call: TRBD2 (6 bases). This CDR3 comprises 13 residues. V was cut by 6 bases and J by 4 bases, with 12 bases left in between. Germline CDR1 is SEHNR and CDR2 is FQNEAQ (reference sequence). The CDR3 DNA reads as TGTGCCAGCAGACTAGCCCCGGGAGAGACCCAGTACTTC. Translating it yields CASRLAPGETQYF.

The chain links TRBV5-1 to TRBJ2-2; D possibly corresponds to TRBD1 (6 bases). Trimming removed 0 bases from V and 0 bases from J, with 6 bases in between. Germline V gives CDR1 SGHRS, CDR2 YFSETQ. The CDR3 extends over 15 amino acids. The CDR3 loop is CASSLDRANTGELFF. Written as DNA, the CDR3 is TGCGCCAGCAGCTTGGACAGGGCGAACACCGGGGAGCTGTTTTTT.